Described below is a single T cell receptor (beta chain) sequence and its context. The source of the sample is a study of blood T cell repertoires in COVID-19. Study summary: T cells, B-cell-depleted T cells, or PBMCs supplied cDNA or gDNA.

Trimming cost V 6 bases and J 5 bases, with 9 bases left between them. There are 12 residues in the CDR3. Assay: immunoSEQ multiplex PCR; the TCRdb copy retains only in-frame clones and omits some. The sample consists of about 44,000 clones, roughly nine tenths of them appearing once. Sequenced: peripheral blood. This TCR came from a woman older than 75 in a cohort sampled during active or convalescent COVID-19. The gene calls are TRBV12-3 or TRBV12-4 and TRBJ2-3, with D possibly TRBD2 on 5 matching bases. The CDR3 DNA is TGTGCCAGCAGCCCTGGAGGAGATACGCAGTATTTT. As protein: CASSPGGDTQYF.